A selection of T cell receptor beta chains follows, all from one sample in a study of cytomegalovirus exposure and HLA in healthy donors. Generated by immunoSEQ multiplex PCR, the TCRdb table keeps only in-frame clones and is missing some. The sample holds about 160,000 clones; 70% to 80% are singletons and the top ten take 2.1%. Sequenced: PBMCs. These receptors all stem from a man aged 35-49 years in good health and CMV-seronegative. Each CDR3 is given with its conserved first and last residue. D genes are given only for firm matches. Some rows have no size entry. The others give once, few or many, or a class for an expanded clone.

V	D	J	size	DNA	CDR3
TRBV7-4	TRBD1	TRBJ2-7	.	TGTGCCAGCAGCTTAGGCGGGACAGGGGGGTGCGAGCAGTACTTC	CASSLGGTGGCEQYF
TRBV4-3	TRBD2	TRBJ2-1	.	TGCGCCAGCAGCCTATTGACTAGCGGGGGAGCCTACAATGAGCAGTTCTTC	CASSLLTSGGAYNEQFF
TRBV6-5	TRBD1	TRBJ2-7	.	TGTGCCAGCAGTTACTCCCCGGACAGGGGTAACGAGCAGTACTTC	CASSYSPDRGNEQYF
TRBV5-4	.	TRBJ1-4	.	TGTGCCAGCAGCTTGGGGGGAGGAGGTATCGAAAAACTGTTTTTT	CASSLGGGGIEKLFF
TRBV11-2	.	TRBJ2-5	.	TGTGCCAGCAGCTTAGGCGTACAAGAGACCCAGTACTTC	CASSLGVQETQYF
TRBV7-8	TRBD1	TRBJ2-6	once	TGTGCCAGCAGCCATCAGGGGGCTAAGCGGGCCAACGTCCTGACTTTC	CASSHQGAKRANVLTF
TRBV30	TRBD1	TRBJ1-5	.	TGTGCCTGGAGTGCCACTCACAGGGGGCTGGATCAGCCCCAGCATTTT	CAWSATHRGLDQPQHF
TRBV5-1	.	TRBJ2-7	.	TGCGCCAGCAGAACTCAGCGGAGCTCCTACGAGCAGTACTTC	CASRTQRSSYEQYF
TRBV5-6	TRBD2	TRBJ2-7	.	TGTGCCAGCAGCTTCCGGACTAGCGGGCGGAACTACGAGCAGTACTTC	CASSFRTSGRNYEQYF
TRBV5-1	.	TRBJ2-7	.	TGCGCCAGCAGCTTGAACAGATCAGGCCTCAACTCCTACGAGCAGTACTTC	CASSLNRSGLNSYEQYF
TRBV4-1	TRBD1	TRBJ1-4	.	TGCGCCAGCAGGCCGGACAGGGGAGATGAAAAACTGTTTTTT	CASRPDRGDEKLFF
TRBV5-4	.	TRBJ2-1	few	TGTGCCAGCAGCCCGACAGGCACCCGCTCCTACAATGAGCAGTTCTTC	CASSPTGTRSYNEQFF
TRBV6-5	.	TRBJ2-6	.	TGTGCCAGCAGTCCTGAATATGGGGCCAACGGCCTGACTTTC	CASSPEYGANGLTF
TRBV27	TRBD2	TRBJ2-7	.	TGTGCCAGCAGTTTCAACGGGAGGGGTTACGAGCAGTACTTC	CASSFNGRGYEQYF
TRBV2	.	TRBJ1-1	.	TGTGCCAGCAGTAATACTCCAGGGGTTGGCACTGAAGCTTTCTTT	CASSNTPGVGTEAFF
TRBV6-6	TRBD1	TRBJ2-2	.	TGTGCCAGCAGTTCAAGACAGGGGGGATTAACCGGGGAGCTGTTTTTT	CASSSRQGGLTGELFF
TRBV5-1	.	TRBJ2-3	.	TGCGCCAGCAGCTTGGACAGGGTAGCGGATACGCAGTATTTT	CASSLDRVADTQYF
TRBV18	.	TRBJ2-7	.	TGTGCCAGCTCACCCAGGGCGGAATACGAGCAGTACTTC	CASSPRAEYEQYF
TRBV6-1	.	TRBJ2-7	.	TGTGCCAGCAGCCGGACAGCGCGCCTCTACGAGCAGTACTTC	CASSRTARLYEQYF
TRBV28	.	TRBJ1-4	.	TGTGCCAGCAGTCCCCTAGAACTGTTTTTT	CASSPLELFF
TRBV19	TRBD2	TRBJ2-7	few	TGTGCCAGTAGTTCTTCGGGGGTTAGCGGGACAAACGAGCAGTACTTC	CASSSSGVSGTNEQYF
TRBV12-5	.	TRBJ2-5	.	TGTGCTAGTGGTTTGGCCATACGTACAGGGGGGGAGGAGACCCAGTACTTC	CASGLAIRTGGEETQYF
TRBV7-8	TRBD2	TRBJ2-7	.	TGTGCCAGCAGCCGCGGACTAGCGAGGAACGAGCAGTACTTC	CASSRGLARNEQYF
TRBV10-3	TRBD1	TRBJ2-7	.	TGTGCCTCATCGGGACAGGGTATCAACGAGCAGTACTTC	CASSGQGINEQYF
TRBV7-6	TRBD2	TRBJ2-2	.	TGTGCCAGCAGCTTAGTAGCGGGCGTTAACACCGGGGAGCTGTTTTTT	CASSLVAGVNTGELFF
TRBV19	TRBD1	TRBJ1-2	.	TGTGCCAGTACCAGCAGGGGGAACGGCTACACCTTC	CASTSRGNGYTF
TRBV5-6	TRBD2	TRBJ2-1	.	TGTGCCAGCAGCTTGCGTCCTAGCGGGGCGTACAATGAGCAGTTCTTC	CASSLRPSGAYNEQFF
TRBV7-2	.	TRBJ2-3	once	TGTGCCAGCAGCTGGGGGACAAAAGATACGCAGTATTTT	CASSWGTKDTQYF
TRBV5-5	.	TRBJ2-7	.	TGTGCCAGCAGCTTCGGAGCGGATACCTACGAGCAGTACTTC	CASSFGADTYEQYF
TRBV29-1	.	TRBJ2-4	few	TGCAGCGTCGCGACAGGCGTGGGGAAAAACAGTCAGTACTTC	CSVATGVGKNSQYF
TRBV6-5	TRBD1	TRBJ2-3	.	TGTGCCAGCAGTCAGGACAGGGTGGCTACGCAGTATTTT	CASSQDRVATQYF
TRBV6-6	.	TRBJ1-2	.	TGTGCCAGCAGTTACCCCCAGGGCGGCTATGGCTACACCTTC	CASSYPQGGYGYTF
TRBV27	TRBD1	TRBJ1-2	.	TGTGCCAGCAGTCACCAAGAGGGACAGGGTAACTATGGCTACACCTTC	CASSHQEGQGNYGYTF
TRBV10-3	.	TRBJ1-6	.	TGTGCCATCAGTGAGTCGAGGTACAGGGATAATTCACCCCTCCACTTT	CAISESRYRDNSPLHF
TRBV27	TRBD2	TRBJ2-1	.	TGTGCCAGCAGTTTAGGGACTAGCGGATACAATGAGCAGTTCTTC	CASSLGTSGYNEQFF
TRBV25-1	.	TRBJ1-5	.	TGTGCCAGCAGTGAGCAGGGGACCCAGCCCCAGCATTTT	CASSEQGTQPQHF
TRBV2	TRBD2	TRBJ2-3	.	TGTGCCAGCAGTCGGGAGGGAACGGCAGATACGCAGTATTTT	CASSREGTADTQYF
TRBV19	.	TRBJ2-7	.	TGTGCCAGTACCCCCGGGCAGGGGCGGTACGAGCAGTACTTC	CASTPGQGRYEQYF
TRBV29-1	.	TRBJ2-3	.	TGCAGCGTTGGGAGAGAAAGTAACCGCCCAGATACGCAGTATTTT	CSVGRESNRPDTQYF
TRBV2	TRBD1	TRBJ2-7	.	TGTGCCAGCAGTGAACAACCGGGACAGGGGTCCGAGCAGTACTTC	CASSEQPGQGSEQYF
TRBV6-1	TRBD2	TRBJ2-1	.	TGTGCCAGCAGTGGGACTAGCGGGAGGCCCTCCTACAATGAGCAGTTCTTC	CASSGTSGRPSYNEQFF
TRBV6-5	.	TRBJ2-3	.	TGTGCCAGCAGCACCGGGGATACGCAGTATTTT	CASSTGDTQYF
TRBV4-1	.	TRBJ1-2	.	TGCGCCAGCAGCCCTCAAACGGAGAGCAGGGTTAACTATGGCTACACCTTC	CASSPQTESRVNYGYTF
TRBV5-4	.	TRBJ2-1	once	TGTGCCAGCAGCCAAAGTGGGGGACATCTATTAAAGGAGCAGTTCTTC	CASSQSGGHLLKEQFF
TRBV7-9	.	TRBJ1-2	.	TGTGCCAGCAGCCGATTGGACAGACCCAACTATGGCTACACCTTC	CASSRLDRPNYGYTF